The source of this T cell receptor (beta chain) is a study of blood T cells in healthy people across ages. The CDR3 totals 13 residues. V lost 0 bases and J 9 bases, leaving 9 bases between the germline ends. Germline-derived CDR1 and CDR2 are SGHVS and FNYEAQ. For the second PCR, which ran for 7 to 11 cycles, a sample-barcoded 5' primer and a J-beta primer mix were used. Any given sample supplied a minimum of 2.5 million CDR3-containing paired-end reads. TCRdb processed the 5' RACE reads anew with MiXCR; each CDR3 protein has one entry. The sample holds 750,000 to 850,000 distinct CDR3 sequences, about 25% seen once. There were healthy Caucasian individuals from Russia, aged about 6 to 90, serving as donors. These sequences were also reported in another study, on T cells of mothers and their children. That study reports: Slightly higher overlap, not significant, was seen in related mother-child pairs than in unrelated pairs. Sequencing revealed no T cell clones that were persistent and microchimeric.

The specimen sequenced was blood. This chain connects TRBV7-6 to TRBJ2-1; a possible D gene is TRBD2 (6 bases). This sequence originates from a boy under 18 in good health. CDR3 region: CASSLAGRGEQFF. The CDR3, as DNA: TGTGCCAGCAGCTTAGCGGGGCGGGGTGAGCAGTTCTTC.